These 28 T cell receptor beta chains were all obtained from the same sample, sequenced in a study of blood T cells in healthy people across ages (dated by TCRdb to 2013 to 2016). Library prep was done by 5' RACE. Reads for this sample came from an Illumina HiSeq 2500. A second roughly 6 to 12 cycle PCR used a sample-barcoded 5' primer and a J-beta primer mix. TCRdb redid the processing of the public reads, applying fastp at Q25 and MiXCR, and retained in-frame beta chains. Every distinct CDR3 protein forms one entry, paired with its most common genes and DNA. For this sample there are 600,000 or so distinct CDR3 sequences; approximately 21% appear just once. The top ten clones comprise roughly 3.6% of the sample. The sequencing sample was made of blood. The receptors come from a man in his 70s in good health.

This chain uses TRBV5-6 with TRBJ1-4; 8 bases map to TRBD1. This CDR3 comprises 15 residues. Germline V gives CDR1 SGHDT, CDR2 YYEEEE. With V trimmed by 4 bases and J by 10 bases, 12 bases remained unmatched. CDR3 region: CASSRDPGQGGKLFF. The CDR3 nucleotides are TGTGCCAGCAGCCGGGACCCAGGACAGGGAGGAAAACTGTTTTTT.

The chain carries TRBV7-3 and TRBJ2-5; perhaps TRBD1 as D (5 bases). Germline assignment: CDR1 SGHTA and CDR2 FQGTGA. The CDR3 length is 16 residues. V was pared by 2 bases and J by 5 bases, with 18 bases between. The CDR3 spells CASSLSPVWGLETQYF. The CDR3, as DNA: TGTGCCAGCAGCTTATCCCCCGTCTGGGGCCTGGAGACCCAGTACTTC. The full variable domain, its missing parts supplied by reference TRBV7-3 and TRBJ2-5, is GAGVSQTPSNKVTEKGKYVELRCDPISGHTALYWYRQSLGQGPEFLIYFQGTGAADDSGLPNDRFFAVRPEGSVSTLKIQRTERGDSAVYLCASSLSPVWGLETQYFGPGTRLLVL.

This chain joins TRBV14 and TRBJ2-5; D possibly corresponds to TRBD1 (6 bases). The CDR3 loop spans 16 amino acids. The V gene lost 4 bases and the J gene lost 5 bases, with 20 bases spanning the gap. Germline values: CDR1 SGHDN, CDR2 FVKESK. CDR3 loop: CASSRYHGWGLETQYF. CDR3 coding DNA: TGTGCCAGCAGCCGATATCACGGATGGGGGCTGGAGACCCAGTACTTC. Together with reference TRBV14 and TRBJ2-5, the CDR3 gives the full variable domain: EAGVTQFPSHSVIEKGQTVTLRCDPISGHDNLYWYRRVMGKEIKFLLHFVKESKQDESGMPNNRFLAERTGGTYSTLKVQPAELEDSGVYFCASSRYHGWGLETQYFGPGTRLLVL.

This clonotype has ten or more counts. The chain joins TRBV7-2 to TRBJ1-3, with TRBD1 matching 7 bases. After removal of 2 bases from V and 4 bases from J, the junction contained 2 bases not matched to a gene. In germline, CDR1 is SGHTA, CDR2 FQGNSA. The CDR3 consists of 14 residues. The CDR3 is CASSLRQGGNTIYF. The CDR3 DNA is TGTGCCAGCAGCTTAAGACAGGGAGGAAACACCATATATTTT.

A few counts support this clonotype. This CDR3 is CASSLLPDDEQYF. CDR3 bases: TGTGCCAGCAGCTTATTACCTGACGACGAGCAGTACTTC. This chain connects TRBV7-3 to TRBJ2-7; D gene ambiguous. The length of the CDR3 is 13 residues. CDR1 SGHTA and CDR2 FQGTGA come from the germline V gene. Trimming left V 2 bases short and J 5 bases short, with 10 bases between.

Concerning this clonotype itself: A much larger clone lies one base from this, so it may be a read error. The CDR3 here is CSASGTANEKLLF. The CDR3 DNA reads TGCAGTGCTAGCGGGACGGCTAATGAAAAACTGCTTTTT. The chain has TRBV20-1 and TRBJ1-4, with D possibly matching TRBD1 (5 bases). The CDR3 is made up of 13 amino acids. The germline V gene has CDR1 DFQATT and CDR2 SNEGSKA (reference sequence).

This clonotype has only one observation. The CDR3 sequence is CATNRGKDYGYTF. The DNA for the CDR3 is TGTGCCACCAACAGGGGAAAGGACTATGGCTACACCTTC. The genes are TRBV19 and TRBJ1-2, with 7 bases aligning to TRBD1. The CDR3 consists of 13 residues. V shed 10 bases, J shed 3 bases, and the junction held 8 bases outside the gene matches. Germline loops: CDR1 LNHDA, CDR2 SQIVND (reference sequence).

The rearrangement uses TRBV4-2 and TRBJ2-5, with 11 bases identical to TRBD2. CDR3 length: 20 residues. Germline loops: CDR1 LGHNA, CDR2 YNFKEQ. Trimming cost V 1 base and J 5 bases; bases outside gene matches: 18. The CDR3 bases are TGTGCCAGCAGCCAAGGGGTGACTAGCGGGAAACTCAAAGTTAAGGAGACCCAGTACTTC. Amino acids: CASSQGVTSGKLKVKETQYF.

This clonotype was counted between two and nine times. This sequence joins TRBV7-2 and TRBJ1-2; D call uncertain. Germline assignment: CDR1 SGHTA and CDR2 FQGNSA. The V end was cut by 6 bases, the J end by 6 bases, with 23 bases between. The CDR3 contains 16 residues. The CDR3 nucleotides read TGTGCCAGCAGTCACGGACTGGCCCGTGAGGGTAATGGCTACACCTTC. Translating it yields CASSHGLAREGNGYTF. The full variable domain, completed using reference TRBV7-2 and TRBJ1-2, is GAGVSQSPSNKVTEKGKDVELRCDPISGHTALYWYRQSLGQGLEFLIYFQGNSAPDKSGLPSDRFSAERTGGSVSTLTIQRTQQEDSAVYLCASSHGLAREGNGYTFGSGTRLTVV.

The chain carries TRBV20-1 and TRBJ2-1; perhaps D is TRBD1 or TRBD2 (5 bases each). The CDR3 contains 18 residues. Deletions cut 1 base from V and 3 bases from J, with 22 bases between. The germline V gene has CDR1 DFQATT and CDR2 SNEGSKA (reference sequence). The DNA for the CDR3 is TGCAGTGCTAGAGGTGGAGGTGGACAAAAGTTCCACTACAATGAGCAGTTCTTC. Encoded protein: CSARGGGGQKFHYNEQFF.

This clonotype was counted a few times. The gene calls are TRBV2 and TRBJ2-5, with 7 bases fitting TRBD2. The CDR3 is 14 residues long. V shed 7 bases and J 2 bases; nucleotides not matched to a gene: 7. Per the germline V gene, CDR1 is SNHLY and CDR2 is FYNNEI. The CDR3 reads CASNLRAGQETQYF. The DNA of the CDR3 is TGTGCCAGCAATCTTCGAGCGGGACAAGAGACCCAGTACTTC.

The chain combines TRBV7-2 with TRBJ2-5; D is possibly TRBD2 (6 bases). Germline V gene lookup returns CDR1 SGHTA and CDR2 FQGNSA. Trimming took off 5 bases at V and 1 base at J, with 11 bases between the two ends. This CDR3 comprises 14 residues. CDR3 in amino acids: CASSLTSTQETQYF. In DNA, the CDR3 is TGTGCCAGCAGCCTCACTAGCACCCAAGAGACCCAGTACTTC.

This clonotype was seen a handful of times. CDR3 sequence reads: CASSYGTSGSAAGELFF. CDR3 DNA sequence: TGTGCCAGCAGCTACGGGACTAGCGGGTCGGCGGCCGGGGAGCTGTTTTTT. The rearrangement links TRBV7-3 to TRBJ2-2; 12 positions agree with TRBD2. The V and J ends lost 4 bases and 6 bases, in that order; junction bases with no gene match: 9. The CDR3 covers 17 residues. Germline CDR1 SGHTA, CDR2 FQGTGA.

There are a few counts of this clonotype. J is TRBJ2-1 and V is TRBV20-1, with D possibly called TRBD1 or TRBD2 (5 bases each). The V end lost 6 bases, the J end lost 2 bases, and 11 bases lay between the germline ends. The CDR3 length is 13 residues. The germline gives CDR1 DFQATT, CDR2 SNEGSKA (reference sequence). The CDR3 DNA reads TGCAGTGCCTATGGGACGACCTACAATGAGCAGTTCTTC. This codes for CSAYGTTYNEQFF.

V and J are TRBV3-1 and TRBJ2-5; D perhaps matches TRBD2 (6 bases). The J call could be wrong; TRBJ2-7 is a better fit for the DNA end. The CDR3 covers 15 residues. Germline assignment: CDR1 LGHDT and CDR2 YNNKEL (reference sequence). DNA of the CDR3: TGTGCCAGCAGCCAATTAGCGGAGGGGTCCTACGAGCAGTACTTC. Protein: CASSQLAEGSYEQYF.

The rearrangement uses TRBV27 and TRBJ1-6; no clear D gene. Germline loops: CDR1 MNHEY, CDR2 SMNVEV (reference sequence). This CDR3 has 13 amino acids. Trimming cost V 2 bases and J 7 bases, with 6 bases left between them. CDR3 coding DNA: TGTGCCAGCAGTTTACGTGGGAATTCACCCCTCCACTTT. Translating it yields CASSLRGNSPLHF.

A few counts support this clonotype. The V call is TRBV7-2, the J call TRBJ2-5, with 8 bases aligning to TRBD2. TRBJ2-1 matches the DNA end more closely, so the J call is doubtful. From germline, CDR1 is SGHTA and CDR2 FQGNSA. This CDR3 region has 15 residues. This chain's CDR3 is CASSSLAGPVGEQFF. The DNA for the CDR3 is TGTGCCAGCAGCTCGTTAGCGGGGCCCGTGGGTGAGCAGTTCTTC.

This clonotype was counted a few times. The chain links TRBV9 to TRBJ2-1; weak D call: TRBD2 (6 bases). There are 16 residues in the CDR3. Trimming pared 0 bases from V and 0 bases from J, leaving 10 bases between. Germline V gives CDR1 SGDLS, CDR2 YYNGEE. CDR3 DNA sequence: TGTGCCAGCAGCGTAGATCGGAGGGCCTCCTACAATGAGCAGTTCTTC. It yields the protein CASSVDRRASYNEQFF.

The V and J genes are TRBV20-1 and TRBJ1-1; perhaps TRBD1 as D (5 bases). The CDR3 contains 14 residues. V lost 3 bases, J lost 0 bases, and 11 bases lay in between. Germline CDR1 reads DFQATT; CDR2 reads SNEGSKA (reference sequence). In nucleotides, the CDR3 is TGCAGTGCTAGTTCCGGGACGCTGAACACTGAAGCTTTCTTT. This encodes CSASSGTLNTEAFF.

In its sample, this clonotype was seen many times. V usage is TRBV6-5 and J usage is TRBJ2-2; D not resolved. The CDR3 spans 11 residues. Trimming removed 6 bases at V and 4 bases at J, with 3 bases between. The V gene's germline CDR1 is MNHEY and CDR2 SVGAGI. The CDR3 region is CASRSTGELFF. In DNA form, the CDR3 reads TGTGCCAGCAGAAGCACCGGGGAGCTGTTTTTT.

The gene calls are TRBV11-2 and TRBJ2-5; possibly TRBD1 for D (5 bases). The J call is uncertain, as TRBJ2-7 better fits the DNA end. The CDR3 covers 15 residues. CDR1 and CDR2 (germline): SGHAT, FQNNGV. The DNA of the CDR3 is TGTGCCAGCAGCTTAATCGACAGAGAATCCTACGAGCAGTACTTC. This sequence encodes CASSLIDRESYEQYF.

The chain recombines TRBV6-5 with TRBJ1-2; 7 bases fit TRBD1. V was clipped by 5 bases and J by 8 bases; unmatched bases: 14. This CDR3 region has 15 residues. Germline-derived CDR1 and CDR2 are MNHEY and SVGAGI. DNA of the CDR3: TGTGCCAGCAGTGCGACAGGGTTTGGGACTGCGGGCTACACCTTC. Protein sequence: CASSATGFGTAGYTF.

In this sample, this clonotype turned up a few times. The V gene is TRBV28, the J gene TRBJ2-5; 11 bases fit TRBD2. The CDR3 contains 14 residues. Germline assignment: CDR1 MDHEN and CDR2 SYDVKM. V lost 6 bases and J lost 3; bases outside the gene matches: 3. The CDR3 coding sequence is TGTGCCAGCAGCGGGACTAGCGGTAAAGAGACCCAGTACTTC. Its translation: CASSGTSGKETQYF.

This chain uses TRBV20-1 with TRBJ2-2; 7 nucleotides line up with TRBD2. Germline lookup yields CDR1 DFQATT and CDR2 SNEGSKA (reference sequence). V shed 4 bases, J shed 3 bases, and the junction held 8 bases outside the gene matches. This CDR3 is built from 15 residues. The CDR3 here is CSATPGRGYTGELFF. The CDR3 DNA reads as TGCAGTGCTACCCCGGGGAGGGGATACACCGGGGAGCTGTTTTTT.

This clonotype was counted a single time. This chain joins TRBV19 and TRBJ1-5, with a tentative D call TRBD1 (5 bases). V was pared by 6 bases and J by 6 bases, with 18 bases between. The germline CDR1 and CDR2 sequences are LNHDA and SQIVND (reference sequence). The CDR3 is 15 residues long. The CDR3 sequence: CASSPQGVRIQPQHF. The CDR3 DNA reads TGTGCCAGTAGCCCCCAGGGCGTCCGCATTCAGCCCCAGCATTTT.

The chain employs TRBV6-2 or TRBV6-3 and TRBJ2-1; D is ambiguous. CDR1 and CDR2 from the germline V gene are MNHEY and SVGEGT. The CDR3 extends over 12 amino acids. Deletions cut 5 bases from V and 7 bases from J, with 9 bases between. In DNA, the CDR3 is TGTGCCAGCAGTAGGGATGTGAATGAGCAGTTCTTC. This sequence encodes CASSRDVNEQFF.

V gene TRBV9 combines with J gene TRBJ1-4; D unclear. V lost 6 bases and J 4 bases, leaving 16 bases between the germline ends. Germline CDR1 SGDLS, CDR2 YYNGEE. CDR3 length equals 15 residues. CDR3 DNA sequence: TGTGCCAGCAACCCGGGCCCGTCGGGTAATGAAAAACTGTTTTTT. Translated, it gives CASNPGPSGNEKLFF.

V is TRBV4-1 and J is TRBJ2-5; TRBD2 matches at 13 bases. Germline V lookup: CDR1 MGHRA, CDR2 YSYEKL. The CDR3 has 16 residues. The V and J ends lost 7 bases and 5 bases, in that order; junction bases with no gene match: 10. The DNA of the CDR3 is TGCGCCAGCAACCAGAGGGGACTAGCGGGATCTGAGACCCAGTACTTC. Its translation: CASNQRGLAGSETQYF.